The 11 T cell receptor beta chains below were found in one sample sequenced in a study of cytotoxic CD8 clonotypes in ibrutinib-treated CLL. The assay was immunoSEQ multiplex PCR, and TCRdb's table has in-frame clones only and misses some. The repertoire consists of roughly 300,000 clones, with roughly four fifths occurring once and the leading ten covering roughly 5.7%. This specimen consisted of PBMCs, obtained at disease progression, from a patient treated with ibrutinib. The receptors here all came from a human donor with chronic lymphocytic leukemia.

The chain couples TRBV2 to TRBJ1-2; the D gene is possibly TRBD1 (5 bases). Germline assignment: CDR1 SNHLY and CDR2 FYNNEI. Trimming shortened V by 9 bases and J by 0 bases, and 11 bases separated the two germline ends. The CDR3 consists of 13 residues. This CDR3 reads CASRDGANYGYTF. The CDR3 bases are TGTGCCAGTCGGGACGGAGCTAACTATGGCTACACCTTC. Complete variable domain (other parts from reference TRBV2 and TRBJ1-2): EPEVTQTPSHQVTQMGQEVILRCVPISNHLYFYWYRQILGQKVEFLVSFYNNEISEKSEIFDDQFSVERPDGSNFTLKIRSTKLEDSAMYFCASRDGANYGYTFGSGTRLTVV.

This clone appeared a single time. The chain carries TRBV15 and TRBJ2-3; perhaps TRBD2 as D (5 bases). Trimming shortened V by 5 bases and J by 8 bases, and 11 bases separated the two germline ends. The germline gives CDR1 LNHNV, CDR2 YYDKDF (reference sequence). CDR3 length: 12 amino acids. The CDR3 is CATSGVGSTQYF. The CDR3 DNA follows: TGTGCCACCAGCGGTGTGGGGAGTACGCAGTATTTT.

The V call is TRBV18, the J call TRBJ2-1, with a tentative D call TRBD1 (6 bases). Germline V gene data show CDR1 as KGHSH and CDR2 as LQKENI. CDR3 size: 16 residues. The V end lost 0 bases, the J end lost 3 bases, and 12 bases lay between the germline ends. The CDR3 DNA reads as TGTGCCAGCTCACCACCGAGACAGGCCATCTACAATGAGCAGTTCTTC. Protein sequence: CASSPPRQAIYNEQFF.

The chain is built from TRBV6-6 and TRBJ1-5, with 7 nucleotides matching TRBD1. V trimming: 2 bases; J trimming: 0 bases; junction bases outside the gene matches: 4. CDR3 length: 16 amino acids. Germline values: CDR1 MNHNY, CDR2 SVGAGI (reference sequence). The chain's CDR3 is CASSYQTGYSNQPQHF. The CDR3 DNA follows: TGTGCCAGCAGTTACCAGACAGGGTATAGCAATCAGCCCCAGCATTTT.

V is TRBV5-4 and J is TRBJ2-5; D remains ambiguous. V was pared by 3 bases and J by 5 bases, with 14 bases between. CDR1 SGHNT and CDR2 YYREEE come from the germline V gene (reference sequence). The CDR3 extends over 14 amino acids. CDR3 in amino acids: CASSSRTSGETQYF. Written as DNA, the CDR3 is TGTGCCAGCAGCTCAAGGACCAGTGGGGAGACCCAGTACTTC. The complete variable domain, with remaining parts taken from reference TRBV5-4 and TRBJ2-5, reads ETGVTQSPTHLIKTRGQQVTLRCSSQSGHNTVSWYQQALGQGPQFIFQYYREEENGRGNFPPRFSGLQFPNYSSELNVNALELDDSALYLCASSSRTSGETQYFGPGTRLLVL.

The rearrangement joins TRBV5-1 to TRBJ2-5; 9 nucleotides match TRBD2. V lost 3 bases, J lost 1 base, and 10 bases stayed unmatched. The CDR3 loop spans 17 amino acids. Germline V gives CDR1 SGHRS, CDR2 YFSETQ. Here the CDR3 reads CASSSGRSGGFQETQYF. In nucleotides, the CDR3 is TGCGCCAGCAGCTCGGGGAGGAGCGGGGGGTTCCAAGAGACCCAGTACTTC.

Written as DNA, the CDR3 is TGCGCCAGCAGCCTGGACTCGTCCATCAATGAGCAGTTCTTC. Protein product: CASSLDSSINEQFF. The chain carries TRBV5-1 and TRBJ2-1, with D tentatively TRBD2 (5 bases). Trimming left V 4 bases short and J 6 bases short, with 14 bases between. The germline CDR1 and CDR2 sequences are SGHRS and YFSETQ. This CDR3 comprises 14 residues.

J is TRBJ2-1 and V is TRBV5-1; TRBD2 matches 8 bases. Germline V gene sequence: CDR1 SGHRS, CDR2 YFSETQ. V was pared by 0 bases and J by 3 bases, with 2 bases of the junction left unmatched. The CDR3 is made up of 15 amino acids. CDR3 in amino acids: CASSLARGGYNEQFF. The DNA of the CDR3 is TGCGCCAGCAGCTTGGCACGGGGGGGCTACAATGAGCAGTTCTTC. Filled out from reference TRBV5-1 and TRBJ2-1, the complete variable domain reads KAGVTQTPRYLIKTRGQQVTLSCSPISGHRSVSWYQQTPGQGLQFLFEYFSETQRNKGNFPGRFSGRQFSNSRSEMNVSTLELGDSALYLCASSLARGGYNEQFFGPGTRLTVL.

The chain combines TRBV6-6 with TRBJ1-3, with D hard to call. The CDR3 runs 14 residues. The V gene's germline CDR1 is MNHNY and CDR2 SVGAGI (reference sequence). V lost 7 bases, J lost 2 bases, and 12 bases lay in between. CDR3 region: CASNEGIPGNTIYF. CDR3 nucleotide sequence: TGTGCCAGCAATGAGGGAATCCCTGGAAACACCATATATTTT.

This CDR3 reads CASSSSGLRPTEAFF. The DNA of the CDR3 is TGTGCCAGTAGTTCCTCGGGACTCCGGCCCACTGAAGCTTTCTTT. This chain joins TRBV19 and TRBJ1-1; D might be TRBD1 (5 bases). Trimming left V 5 bases short and J 4 bases short, with 17 bases between. The germline gives CDR1 LNHDA, CDR2 SQIVND (reference sequence). The CDR3 is made up of 15 amino acids.

This clone is a singleton in its sample. This chain uses TRBV4-1 with TRBJ1-4; D not certain. The CDR3 runs 13 residues. Germline CDR1 and CDR2: MGHRA and YSYEKL. V was pared by 5 bases and J by 5 bases, with 9 bases between. DNA for the CDR3: TGCGCCAGCAGCAGTAGCGGGAATGAAAAACTGTTTTTT. Protein sequence: CASSSSGNEKLFF.